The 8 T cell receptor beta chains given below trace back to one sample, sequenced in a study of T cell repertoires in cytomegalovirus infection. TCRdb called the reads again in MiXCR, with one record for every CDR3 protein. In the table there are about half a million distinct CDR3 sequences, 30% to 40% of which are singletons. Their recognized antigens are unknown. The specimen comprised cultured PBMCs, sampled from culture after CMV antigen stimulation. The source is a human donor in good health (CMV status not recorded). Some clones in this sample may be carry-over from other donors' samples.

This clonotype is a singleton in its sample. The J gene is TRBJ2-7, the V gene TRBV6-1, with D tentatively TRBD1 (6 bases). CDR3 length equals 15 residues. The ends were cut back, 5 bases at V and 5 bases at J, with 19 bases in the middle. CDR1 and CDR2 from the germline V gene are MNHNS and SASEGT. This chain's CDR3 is CASSSLHRGIDEQYF. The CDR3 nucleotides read TGTGCCAGCAGTTCACTTCATAGGGGGATCGACGAGCAGTACTTC.

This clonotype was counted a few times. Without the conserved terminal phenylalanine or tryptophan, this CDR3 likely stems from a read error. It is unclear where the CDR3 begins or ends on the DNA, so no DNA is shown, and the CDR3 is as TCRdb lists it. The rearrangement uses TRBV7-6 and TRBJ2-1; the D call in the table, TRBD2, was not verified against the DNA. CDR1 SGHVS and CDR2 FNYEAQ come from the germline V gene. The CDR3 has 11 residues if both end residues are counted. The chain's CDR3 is CASIPRDSRRV.

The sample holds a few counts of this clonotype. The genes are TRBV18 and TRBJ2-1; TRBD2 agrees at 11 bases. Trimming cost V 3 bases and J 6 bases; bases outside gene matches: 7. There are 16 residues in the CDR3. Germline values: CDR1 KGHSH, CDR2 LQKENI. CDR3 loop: CASSPELAGAGNEQFF. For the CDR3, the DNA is TGTGCCAGCTCACCGGAACTAGCGGGAGCAGGCAATGAGCAGTTCTTC.

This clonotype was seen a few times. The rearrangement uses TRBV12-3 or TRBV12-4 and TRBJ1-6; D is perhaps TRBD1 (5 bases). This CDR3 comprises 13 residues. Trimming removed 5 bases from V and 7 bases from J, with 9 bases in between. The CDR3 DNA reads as TGTGCCAGCAGTCTTTACAGGAATTCACCCCTCCACTTT. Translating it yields CASSLYRNSPLHF.

The CDR3 bases are TGTGCCAGCAGCTTAGAAGGGGGACTAGCGCGCACGCAGTATTTT. Protein product: CASSLEGGLARTQYF. This rearrangement joins TRBV7-6 to TRBJ2-3; 10 bases are a match to TRBD2. After removal of 1 base from V and 9 bases from J, the junction contained 7 bases not matched to a gene. Per the germline V gene, CDR1 is SGHVS and CDR2 is FNYEAQ. This CDR3 has 15 amino acids.

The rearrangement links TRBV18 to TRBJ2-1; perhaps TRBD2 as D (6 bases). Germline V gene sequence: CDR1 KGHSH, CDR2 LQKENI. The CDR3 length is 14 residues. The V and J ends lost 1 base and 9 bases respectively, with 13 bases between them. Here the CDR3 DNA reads TGTGCCAGCTCACCACTGGGGGTCGGGGGTGAGCAGTTCTTC. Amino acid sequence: CASSPLGVGGEQFF.

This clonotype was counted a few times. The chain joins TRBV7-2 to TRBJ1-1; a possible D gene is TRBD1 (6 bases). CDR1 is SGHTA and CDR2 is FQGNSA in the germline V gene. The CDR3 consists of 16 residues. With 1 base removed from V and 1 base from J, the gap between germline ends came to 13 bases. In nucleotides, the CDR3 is TGTGCCAGCAGCTTAGTTGAGGGCAGGGGGAACACTGAAGCTTTCTTT. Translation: CASSLVEGRGNTEAFF. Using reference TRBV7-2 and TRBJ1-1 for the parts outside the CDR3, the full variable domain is GAGVSQSPSNKVTEKGKDVELRCDPISGHTALYWYRQSLGQGLEFLIYFQGNSAPDKSGLPSDRFSAERTGGSVSTLTIQRTQQEDSAVYLCASSLVEGRGNTEAFFGQGTRLTVV.

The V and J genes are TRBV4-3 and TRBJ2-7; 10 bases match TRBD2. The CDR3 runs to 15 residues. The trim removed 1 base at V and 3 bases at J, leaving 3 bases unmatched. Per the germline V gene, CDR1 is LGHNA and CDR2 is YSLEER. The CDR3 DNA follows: TGCGCCAGCAGCCAAGGGACTAGCGGAGACTACGAGCAGTACTTC. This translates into CASSQGTSGDYEQYF.